This TCR beta chain was captured by sequencing in a study of cytomegalovirus exposure and HLA in healthy donors. Whole-study results and caveats: The study labeled 164 TCR beta chains cytomegalovirus-associated. Most TCR sequences showed up rarely, but some public TCRs showed up in many donors. First-cohort TCR clusters were later found to tend to co-occur in the approximately 120 validation repertoires.

The method was immunoSEQ multiplex PCR; TCRdb's version includes in-frame clones alone and lacks a portion of them. The profile shows about 170,000 clones, about 89% of them singletons. From the 120-subject validation cohort, which was separate from the approximately 670-subject first cohort, the donors were drawn. The trim removed 0 bases at V and 13 bases at J, leaving 7 bases unmatched. The CDR3 totals 16 residues. CDR1 LGHNA and CDR2 YSLEER come from the germline V gene. To note about this clone: As yet, its antigen is unknown.

The specimen was PBMCs. This clonotype was obtained from a man aged 18 to 29 in good health and CMV-seropositive. J is TRBJ2-1 and V is TRBV4-3, with 15 bases aligning to TRBD2. In DNA form, the CDR3 reads TGCGCCAGCAGCCAAGATCCCGGACTAGCGGGGGGGATACAGTTCTTC. This gives the protein CASSQDPGLAGGIQFF.